A single sample gave rise to the 21 T cell receptor beta chains below, sequenced in a study of cytomegalovirus exposure and HLA in healthy donors. Here immunoSEQ multiplex PCR was the method, and the copy in TCRdb shows in-frame clones only, minus some. The table includes fewer than 200,000 clones, around 96% detected once. Source material: PBMCs. These receptors all stem from a young woman in good health and CMV-seronegative.

The rearrangement links TRBV5-8 to TRBJ1-5; TRBD1 might be the D (6 bases). Germline CDR1 SGHTS, CDR2 YDEGEE. This CDR3 contains 15 residues. V was clipped by 6 bases and J by 3 bases, with 16 bases between them. The CDR3 spells CASNPPTGTNQPQHF. The CDR3 nucleotides are TGTGCCAGCAACCCCCCCACAGGGACCAATCAGCCCCAGCATTTT.

The chain is built from TRBV27 and TRBJ2-1, with TRBD2 identical over 12 bases. The germline V gene encodes CDR1 MNHEY and CDR2 SMNVEV (reference sequence). This CDR3 region has 16 residues. Losses at the gene ends were 5 bases for V and 7 bases for J; bases not matched to a gene: 9. The CDR3 is CASSPPSGGATNEQFF. In nucleotides, the CDR3 is TGTGCCAGCAGTCCCCCTAGCGGGGGGGCCACGAATGAGCAGTTCTTC.

This chain's CDR3 is CASTGDTGHSNQPQHF. CDR3 nucleotide sequence: TGTGCCAGTACTGGGGACACTGGGCATAGCAATCAGCCCCAGCATTTT. The chain couples TRBV19 to TRBJ1-5; D is perhaps TRBD1 (6 bases). This CDR3 is 16 amino acids long. The ends were cut back, 7 bases at V and 0 bases at J, with 16 bases in the middle. Germline CDR1 reads LNHDA; CDR2 reads SQIVND (reference sequence).

This clone was observed a single time. This chain connects TRBV29-1 to TRBJ2-5; D perhaps matches TRBD1 (6 bases). V lost 8 bases, J lost 4 bases, and 17 bases lay in between. This CDR3 is built from 13 residues. Per germline, CDR1 SQVTM and CDR2 ANQGSEA. CDR3 residues: CSCTGWGRETQYF. The DNA of the CDR3 is TGCAGCTGCACAGGGTGGGGGCGAGAGACCCAGTACTTC. The variable domain in full, completed from reference TRBV29-1 and TRBJ2-5, reads SAVISQKPSRDICQRGTSLTIQCQVDSQVTMMFWYRQQPGQSLTLIATANQGSEATYESGFVIDKFPISRPNLTFSTLTVSNMSPEDSSIYLCSCTGWGRETQYFGPGTRLLVL.

The chain recombines TRBV25-1 with TRBJ1-6; D call uncertain. The ends were cut back, 4 bases at V and 0 bases at J, with 10 bases in the middle. This CDR3 comprises 16 residues. The germline gives CDR1 MGHDK, CDR2 SYGVNS. In DNA form, the CDR3 reads TGTGCCAGCAGTGCGGGTATTATCTCCTATAATTCACCCCTCCACTTT. Amino acids: CASSAGIISYNSPLHF.

The gene calls are TRBV4-1 and TRBJ1-4; 9 nucleotides line up with TRBD1. The CDR3 runs 13 residues. Germline-derived CDR1 and CDR2 are MGHRA and YSYEKL. With 4 bases clipped from V and 11 bases from J, the junction kept 5 bases outside the gene matches. The chain's CDR3 is CASSPWTGDKLFF. The DNA for the CDR3 is TGCGCCAGCAGCCCATGGACAGGGGATAAACTGTTTTTT.

The gene calls are TRBV5-6 and TRBJ2-3; 8 positions agree with TRBD2. The length of the CDR3 is 16 residues. V was pared by 2 bases and J by 2 bases, with 7 bases of the junction left unmatched. Germline CDR1 reads SGHDT; CDR2 reads YYEEEE. In nucleotides, the CDR3 is TGTGCCAGCAGCTTATGGAGCGGGGGTACCACAGATACGCAGTATTTT. It codes for CASSLWSGGTTDTQYF. Full variable domain (outside the CDR3, taken from reference TRBV5-6 and TRBJ2-3): DAGVTQSPTHLIKTRGQQVTLRCSPKSGHDTVSWYQQALGQGPQFIFQYYEEEERQRGNFPDRFSGHQFPNYSSELNVNALLLGDSALYLCASSLWSGGTTDTQYFGPGTRLTVL.

This chain joins TRBV6-5 and TRBJ1-2, with 10 positions matching TRBD1. This CDR3 has 15 amino acids. The germline gives CDR1 MNHEY, CDR2 SVGAGI. Losses at the gene ends were 4 bases for V and 2 bases for J; bases not matched to a gene: 4. DNA for the CDR3: TGTGCCAGCAGTTCTTGGACAGGGGGGAACTATGGCTACACCTTC. Residues: CASSSWTGGNYGYTF.

The chain recombines TRBV2 with TRBJ1-5; TRBD1 agrees at 8 bases. Germline V gene data show CDR1 as SNHLY and CDR2 as FYNNEI. This CDR3 has 14 amino acids. The trim removed 6 bases at V and 4 bases at J, leaving 5 bases unmatched. CDR3 sequence reads: CASRPTGDNQPQHF. The CDR3 DNA follows: TGTGCCAGCAGGCCGACAGGGGATAATCAGCCCCAGCATTTT. Combining the CDR3 with reference TRBV2 and TRBJ1-5 gives the whole variable domain EPEVTQTPSHQVTQMGQEVILRCVPISNHLYFYWYRQILGQKVEFLVSFYNNEISEKSEIFDDQFSVERPDGSNFTLKIRSTKLEDSAMYFCASRPTGDNQPQHFGDGTRLSIL.

The J gene is TRBJ1-2, the V gene TRBV6-5; D gene ambiguous. This CDR3 has 14 amino acids. V lost 2 bases, J lost 4 bases, and 11 bases lay in between. Looked up from germline, CDR1 is MNHEY and CDR2 is SVGAGI. For the CDR3, the DNA is TGTGCCAGCAGTTACGCAGTACGTGGCTATGGCTACACCTTC. Protein sequence: CASSYAVRGYGYTF.

The chain uses TRBV6-5 and TRBJ2-1, with 10 bases fitting TRBD1. The ends lost 5 bases at V and 8 bases at J; junction bases unmatched: 9. Germline lookup yields CDR1 MNHEY and CDR2 SVGAGI. The CDR3 runs to 15 residues. The chain's CDR3 is CASSGGGQGWDEQFF. CDR3 DNA sequence: TGTGCCAGCAGTGGCGGGGGACAGGGGTGGGATGAGCAGTTCTTC.

The V gene is TRBV21-1, the J gene TRBJ1-5; the table's D call, TRBD1, was not checked against the DNA. TRBV21-1 is a listed pseudogene. CDR3 length equals 16 residues. CDR3 sequence reads: CAKMSRDPGVSQPQHF. The CDR3 bases are TGTGCCAAAATGAGCCGGGACCCAGGGGTGAGTCAGCCCCAGCATTTT.

The gene calls are TRBV4-2 and TRBJ2-1; 15 bases agree with TRBD2. CDR1 and CDR2 from the germline V gene are LGHNA and YNFKEQ. The ends lost 1 base at V and 2 bases at J; junction bases unmatched: 9. This CDR3 comprises 20 residues. This chain's CDR3 is CASSQGFGLAGGRTYNEQFF. The CDR3 DNA sequence: TGTGCCAGCAGCCAAGGTTTCGGACTAGCGGGGGGGCGAACCTACAATGAGCAGTTCTTC.

The chain is built from TRBV9 and TRBJ2-5; TRBD2 matches 8 bases. There are 16 residues in the CDR3. Trimming at V came to 1 base and at J to 4 bases, leaving 9 bases not matched to a gene. The V gene's germline CDR1 is SGDLS and CDR2 YYNGEE. The CDR3 sequence: CASSVRSGGASETQYF. CDR3 in DNA: TGTGCCAGCAGCGTAAGGTCCGGGGGGGCCTCAGAGACCCAGTACTTC.

The chain is built from TRBV7-2 and TRBJ2-3, with 11 bases matching TRBD2. Germline assignment: CDR1 SGHTA and CDR2 FQGNSA. Trimming at V came to 2 bases and at J to 2 bases, leaving 6 bases not matched to a gene. CDR3 length: 17 amino acids. CDR3 sequence reads: CASSLRLAGGVTDTQYF. In DNA, the CDR3 is TGTGCCAGCAGCTTACGGCTAGCGGGGGGCGTCACAGATACGCAGTATTTT.

With regard to this clone: The same CDR3 is also encoded by other DNA sequences in this sample. This chain uses TRBV6-5 with TRBJ1-6; a weak D match, TRBD1 (6 bases). Trimming shortened V by 2 bases and J by 6 bases, and 11 bases separated the two germline ends. Per germline, CDR1 MNHEY and CDR2 SVGAGI. This CDR3 region has 15 residues. CDR3 in amino acids: CASSYGRGGNSPLHF. The DNA for the CDR3 is TGTGCCAGCAGTTACGGCAGGGGTGGTAATTCACCCCTCCACTTT.

V and J are TRBV6-1 and TRBJ2-3; no clear D. CDR1 and CDR2 (germline): MNHNS, SASEGT. The CDR3 is 12 residues long. Trimming removed 4 bases at V and 4 bases at J, with 6 bases between. CDR3 loop: CASSALSDTQYF. The CDR3 DNA reads as TGTGCCAGCAGTGCTTTATCAGATACGCAGTATTTT.

The chain uses TRBV6-5 and TRBJ1-5; tentative D call: TRBD1 (6 bases). In germline, CDR1 is MNHEY, CDR2 SVGAGI. V shed 0 bases and J shed 3 bases, with 12 bases lying between them. The CDR3 has 16 residues. CDR3 coding DNA: TGTGCCAGCAGTTACTCGGCTACAGGGATCAATCAGCCCCAGCATTTT. This sequence encodes CASSYSATGINQPQHF.

This rearrangement joins TRBV29-1 to TRBJ1-2, with 9 bases matching TRBD1. The CDR3 is 13 residues long. Germline lookup yields CDR1 SQVTM and CDR2 ANQGSEA. J gave up 3 bases and V 7 bases, and 6 bases lay outside the gene matches. CDR3 DNA sequence: TGCAGCGCCGGGGACAGGGAGTACTATGGCTACACCTTC. Amino acids: CSAGDREYYGYTF. The full variable domain, with the rest looked up from reference TRBV29-1 and TRBJ1-2, is SAVISQKPSRDICQRGTSLTIQCQVDSQVTMMFWYRQQPGQSLTLIATANQGSEATYESGFVIDKFPISRPNLTFSTLTVSNMSPEDSSIYLCSAGDREYYGYTFGSGTRLTVV.

This clone appeared a single time. The chain links TRBV7-9 to TRBJ2-5, with D perhaps TRBD1 (6 bases). V lost 5 bases, J lost 5 bases, and 18 bases lay in between. The germline CDR1 and CDR2 sequences are SEHNR and FQNEAQ (reference sequence). The CDR3 covers 15 residues. The DNA for the CDR3 is TGTGCCAGCAGCGCCTACAGGGTCGCCTACGAGACCCAGTACTTC. It yields the protein CASSAYRVAYETQYF.

CDR3 in DNA: TGTGCCAGTACTCGAATCGGCAGCGACAATCAGCCCCAGCATTTT. Encoded protein: CASTRIGSDNQPQHF. This sequence joins TRBV19 and TRBJ1-5; no clear D. There are 15 residues in the CDR3. V was shortened by 7 bases and J by 3 bases, with 16 bases between the two germline ends. The germline V gene has CDR1 LNHDA and CDR2 SQIVND (reference sequence).